The 28 T cell receptor beta chains listed next were all sequenced from one sample in a study of cytomegalovirus exposure and HLA in healthy donors. Profiling relied on immunoSEQ multiplex PCR, and the TCRdb table lists in-frame clones only, not all of them. The sample records about 120,000 clones, over 75% being singletons. Source material: PBMCs. All receptors come from a woman aged 18 to 35 in good health and CMV-seropositive.

This rearrangement joins TRBV4-2 to TRBJ2-7, with D maybe TRBD1 (6 bases). Germline V lookup: CDR1 LGHNA, CDR2 YNFKEQ. This CDR3 has 16 residues. V lost 0 bases to trimming and J lost 2 bases, with 14 bases between them. For the CDR3, the DNA is TGTGCCAGCAGCCAAGATCTCGGCCAGGGGCCCTACGAGCAGTACTTC. It specifies CASSQDLGQGPYEQYF.

V is TRBV5-1 and J is TRBJ1-2, with a tentative D call TRBD1 (5 bases). This CDR3 has 15 amino acids. Germline V gives CDR1 SGHRS, CDR2 YFSETQ. Trimming shortened V by 0 bases and J by 3 bases, and 12 bases separated the two germline ends. CDR3: CASSLGQGLYYGYTF. CDR3 DNA: TGCGCCAGCAGCTTGGGGCAGGGTCTTTACTATGGCTACACCTTC. The full variable domain, with the rest looked up from reference TRBV5-1 and TRBJ1-2, is KAGVTQTPRYLIKTRGQQVTLSCSPISGHRSVSWYQQTPGQGLQFLFEYFSETQRNKGNFPGRFSGRQFSNSRSEMNVSTLELGDSALYLCASSLGQGLYYGYTFGSGTRLTVV.

The chain has TRBV5-1 and TRBJ1-2; TRBD1 matches at 11 bases. The germline gives CDR1 SGHRS, CDR2 YFSETQ. Trimming took 0 bases from V and 8 from J; bases not matched to a gene: 6. This CDR3 contains 15 residues. DNA for the CDR3: TGCGCCAGCAGCTTGGGGCGGACAGGGGGCGAAGGCTACACCTTC. It encodes CASSLGRTGGEGYTF.

The chain combines TRBV6-1 with TRBJ1-1; perhaps TRBD1 as D (5 bases). This CDR3 is 14 amino acids long. Germline CDR1 and CDR2: MNHNS and SASEGT. The V gene lost 5 bases and the J gene lost 2 bases, with 12 bases spanning the gap. The chain's CDR3 is CASSRQGRNTEAFF. DNA of the CDR3: TGTGCCAGCAGTCGTCAGGGTCGTAACACTGAAGCTTTCTTT.

This sequence joins TRBV9 and TRBJ2-3; D is undetermined. This CDR3 has 14 amino acids. CDR1 is SGDLS and CDR2 is YYNGEE in the germline V gene. V dropped 2 bases and J dropped 0 bases, with 7 bases sitting between them. CDR3 loop: CASSVEASTDTQYF. The DNA for the CDR3 is TGTGCCAGCAGCGTCGAGGCTAGCACAGATACGCAGTATTTT.

Written as DNA, the CDR3 is TGTGCCAGCAGTGATAGCGGGAGGGCCACAGATACGCAGTATTTT. This sequence encodes CASSDSGRATDTQYF. The rearrangement joins TRBV6-4 to TRBJ2-3; 11 bases map to TRBD2. Germline V gives CDR1 MRHNA, CDR2 SNTAGT. The CDR3 extends over 15 amino acids. Trimming at V came to 3 bases and at J to 2 bases, leaving 1 base not matched to a gene.

This clone has just a few counts. The genes are TRBV1 and TRBJ2-7; the listed D gene, TRBD2, was not tested against the DNA. TRBV1 is recorded as a pseudogene. CDR3 length: 14 residues. The CDR3 DNA follows: TGCACCAGCAGCTGGGCTAGCGCGACCTACGAGCAGTACTTC. Its translation: CTSSWASATYEQYF.

The chain couples TRBV15 to TRBJ2-2; 10 nucleotides align to TRBD1. The CDR3 is 15 residues long. The ends lost 3 bases at V and 4 bases at J; junction bases unmatched: 2. Germline V CDR1 and CDR2: LNHNV, YYDKDF (reference sequence). Here the CDR3 reads CATSSDRGRTGELFF. Written as DNA, the CDR3 is TGTGCCACCAGCAGCGACAGGGGGCGCACCGGGGAGCTGTTTTTT.

This sequence joins TRBV6-5 and TRBJ1-2; D might be TRBD1 (5 bases). The length of the CDR3 is 15 residues. The germline gives CDR1 MNHEY, CDR2 SVGAGI. The V gene lost 0 bases and the J gene lost 6 bases, with 14 bases spanning the gap. The CDR3 nucleotides read TGTGCCAGCAGTTACTCCAGCAGGGAGGGTGATGGCTACACCTTC. This sequence encodes CASSYSSREGDGYTF.

The chain's CDR3 is CASSTREGRNQPQHF. In DNA, the CDR3 is TGTGCCAGCAGCACCAGGGAGGGACGCAATCAGCCCCAGCATTTT. The chain combines TRBV6-5 with TRBJ1-5, with a tentative D call TRBD1 (5 bases). Trimming took off 6 bases at V and 2 bases at J, with 14 bases between the two ends. Looked up from germline, CDR1 is MNHEY and CDR2 is SVGAGI. The length of the CDR3 is 15 residues.

This clone was found once. This chain's CDR3 is CAWGSTSLSYNEQFF. CDR3 sequence (DNA): TGTGCCTGGGGTTCGACTAGCCTCTCCTACAATGAGCAGTTCTTC. The V and J genes are TRBV30 and TRBJ2-1, with 7 positions matching TRBD2. The CDR3 consists of 15 residues. Losses at the gene ends were 5 bases for V and 0 bases for J; bases not matched to a gene: 7. Germline values: CDR1 GTSNPN, CDR2 SVGIG (reference sequence).

The rearrangement uses TRBV6-6 and TRBJ2-4; 10 bases are a match to TRBD2. CDR1 is MNHNY and CDR2 is SVGAGI in the germline V gene (reference sequence). This CDR3 has 16 amino acids. The V gene end was trimmed by 3 bases and the J gene end by 12 bases; junction bases not matched to a gene: 14. The CDR3 DNA sequence: TGTGCCAGCAGTTATACCGGGACTAGCGCTAAAGTTGGTCAGTACTTC. The encoded protein is CASSYTGTSAKVGQYF.

The rearrangement uses TRBV19 and TRBJ1-3; TRBD1 matches at 10 bases. CDR3 length: 17 residues. The V gene end was trimmed by 5 bases and the J gene end by 2 bases; junction bases not matched to a gene: 9. Germline V gives CDR1 LNHDA, CDR2 SQIVND (reference sequence). CDR3 coding DNA: TGTGCCAGTAGTCCTCGAAAAGGACAGGGGGCTGGAAACACCATATATTTT. Amino acids: CASSPRKGQGAGNTIYF.

This rearrangement joins TRBV29-1 to TRBJ1-2, with D maybe TRBD1 (5 bases). Trimming took 3 bases from V and 2 from J, leaving 16 bases between them. Germline V gives CDR1 SQVTM, CDR2 ANQGSEA. This CDR3 is 15 amino acids long. The CDR3 is CSVEFWSGNNYGYTF. The CDR3 DNA follows: TGCAGCGTTGAGTTTTGGTCAGGGAACAACTATGGCTACACCTTC.

V usage is TRBV4-2 and J usage is TRBJ1-2; D ambiguous. This CDR3 is built from 13 residues. V dropped 0 bases and J dropped 8 bases, with 10 bases sitting between them. Per the germline V gene, CDR1 is LGHNA and CDR2 is YNFKEQ. The CDR3 sequence: CASSQDVWSGYTF. The CDR3 nucleotides read TGTGCCAGCAGCCAAGATGTGTGGAGCGGCTACACCTTC.

The chain joins TRBV15 to TRBJ1-1, with 7 bases lining up with TRBD1. CDR1 is LNHNV, CDR2 YYDKDF, per germline (reference sequence). The CDR3 extends over 15 amino acids. Trimming removed 4 bases from V and 6 bases from J; junction bases left unmatched: 11. The CDR3 loop is CATSTVKTGHPEAFF. The CDR3 DNA follows: TGTGCCACCAGCACGGTTAAGACAGGGCACCCTGAAGCTTTCTTT.

This chain uses TRBV19 with TRBJ1-1, with 10 bases matching TRBD1. From germline, CDR1 is LNHDA and CDR2 SQIVND (reference sequence). The CDR3 covers 14 residues. Germline trimming cut 3 bases from V and 5 bases from J; bases unmatched to any gene: 3. CDR3 DNA sequence: TGTGCCAGTAGTATTAAGGGACAGGGGACTGAAGCTTTCTTT. This codes for CASSIKGQGTEAFF.

This clone was picked up a small number of times. Other DNA sequences in the same sample also yield this CDR3. The chain employs TRBV7-3 and TRBJ2-2; TRBD1 matches 11 bases. The CDR3 totals 15 residues. The V segment lost 5 bases and the J segment 5 bases; nucleotides outside the gene matches: 4. Germline assignment: CDR1 SGHTA and CDR2 FQGTGA. In DNA, the CDR3 is TGTGCCAGCAGCCCCGGGACAGGGGGTACCGGGGAGCTGTTTTTT. Translated, it gives CASSPGTGGTGELFF.

The rearrangement links TRBV7-6 to TRBJ2-7; 7 bases match TRBD1. The V gene's germline CDR1 is SGHVS and CDR2 FNYEAQ. The J segment lost 3 bases and the V segment lost 4 bases, leaving 6 bases of the junction unmatched. The CDR3 length is 14 residues. This chain's CDR3 is CASSSTWDSYEQYF. The CDR3 DNA reads TGTGCCAGCAGCTCCACCTGGGACAGCTACGAGCAGTACTTC. Full variable domain (outside the CDR3, taken from reference TRBV7-6 and TRBJ2-7): GAGVSQSPRYKVTKRGQDVALRCDPISGHVSLYWYRQALGQGPEFLTYFNYEAQQDKSGLPNDRFSAERPEGSISTLTIQRTEQRDSAMYRCASSSTWDSYEQYFGPGTRLTVT.

The chain joins TRBV18 to TRBJ1-1; TRBD1 might be the D (5 bases). From germline, CDR1 is KGHSH and CDR2 LQKENI. The CDR3 runs 15 residues. V was clipped by 1 base and J by 0 bases, with 9 bases between them. CDR3: CASSPREGLNTEAFF. The CDR3 DNA reads TGTGCCAGCTCACCACGGGAGGGGCTGAACACTGAAGCTTTCTTT. The full variable domain, rest sourced from reference TRBV18 and TRBJ1-1, is NAGVMQNPRHLVRRRGQEARLRCSPMKGHSHVYWYRQLPEEGLKFMVYLQKENIIDESGMPKERFSAEFPKEGPSILRIQQVVRGDSAAYFCASSPREGLNTEAFFGQGTRLTVV.

Here the CDR3 reads CASSETGTGYEQYF. CDR3 DNA sequence: TGTGCCAGCTCAGAGACAGGTACCGGCTACGAGCAGTACTTC. The gene calls are TRBV18 and TRBJ2-7, with D perhaps TRBD1 (6 bases). With 5 bases removed from V and 3 bases from J, the gap between germline ends came to 14 bases. Per the germline V gene, CDR1 is KGHSH and CDR2 is LQKENI. This CDR3 has 14 amino acids.

CDR3 DNA: TGTGCCAGCAGCCTGGCAGGGGCCAATCAGCCCCAGCATTTT. It specifies CASSLAGANQPQHF. V is TRBV5-4 and J is TRBJ1-5, with a weak D call TRBD1 (6 bases). The V gene lost 4 bases and the J gene lost 3 bases, with 11 bases spanning the gap. CDR1 and CDR2 from the germline V gene are SGHNT and YYREEE (reference sequence). The CDR3 totals 14 residues. Together with reference TRBV5-4 and TRBJ1-5, the CDR3 gives the full variable domain: ETGVTQSPTHLIKTRGQQVTLRCSSQSGHNTVSWYQQALGQGPQFIFQYYREEENGRGNFPPRFSGLQFPNYSSELNVNALELDDSALYLCASSLAGANQPQHFGDGTRLSIL.

This clone was counted once. The chain joins TRBV4-1 to TRBJ2-2, with 9 positions matching TRBD2. Trimming at V came to 0 bases and at J to 5 bases, leaving 1 base not matched to a gene. The CDR3 sequence is 15 residues long. Germline-derived CDR1 and CDR2 are MGHRA and YSYEKL. The CDR3 DNA follows: TGCGCCAGCAGCCAAGATAGCGGGAGAACCGGGGAGCTGTTTTTT. It encodes CASSQDSGRTGELFF.

J is TRBJ2-1 and V is TRBV5-1, with 9 bases matching TRBD1. CDR3 length equals 15 residues. Germline assignment: CDR1 SGHRS and CDR2 YFSETQ. With 3 bases clipped from V and 3 bases from J, the junction kept 4 bases outside the gene matches. The CDR3 loop is CASSSGDRDYNEQFF. CDR3 nucleotide sequence: TGCGCCAGCAGCTCTGGGGACAGGGACTACAATGAGCAGTTCTTC. Filled out from reference TRBV5-1 and TRBJ2-1, the complete variable domain reads KAGVTQTPRYLIKTRGQQVTLSCSPISGHRSVSWYQQTPGQGLQFLFEYFSETQRNKGNFPGRFSGRQFSNSRSEMNVSTLELGDSALYLCASSSGDRDYNEQFFGPGTRLTVL.

This sequence joins TRBV7-3 and TRBJ1-2; possibly TRBD1 for D (6 bases). Deletions cut 2 bases from V and 7 bases from J, with 11 bases between. CDR3 length: 13 amino acids. Germline CDR1 and CDR2: SGHTA and FQGTGA. The CDR3: CASSLGQSFGYTF. CDR3 in DNA: TGTGCCAGCAGCTTAGGACAGTCTTTTGGCTACACCTTC.

The chain uses TRBV4-1 and TRBJ2-2; D perhaps matches TRBD1 (5 bases). Germline-derived CDR1 and CDR2 are MGHRA and YSYEKL. This CDR3 has 14 residues. Trimming removed 0 bases from V and 7 bases from J, with 9 bases in between. This chain's CDR3 is CASSQEQEVGELFF. CDR3 coding DNA: TGCGCCAGCAGCCAAGAACAGGAAGTCGGGGAGCTGTTTTTT.

V and J are TRBV11-3 and TRBJ2-7; 9 nucleotides line up with TRBD1. The CDR3 has 14 residues. The germline gives CDR1 SGHNT, CDR2 YENEEA. The J segment lost 4 bases and the V segment lost 3 bases, leaving 4 bases of the junction unmatched. The chain's CDR3 is CASSFTGGSYEQYF. The CDR3 DNA is TGTGCCAGCAGCTTTACAGGGGGCTCGTACGAGCAGTACTTC. The full variable domain, in which reference TRBV11-3 and TRBJ2-7 provide the parts outside the CDR3, is EAGVVQSPRYKIIEKKQPVAFWCNPISGHNTLYWYLQNLGQGPELLIRYENEEAVDDSQLPKDRFSAERLKGVDSTLKIQPAELGDSAVYLCASSFTGGSYEQYFGPGTRLTVT.

The chain uses TRBV4-1 and TRBJ1-5; 8 bases fit TRBD1. Trimming cost V 6 bases and J 7 bases; bases outside gene matches: 8. The V gene's germline CDR1 is MGHRA and CDR2 YSYEKL. This CDR3 has 14 residues. DNA of the CDR3: TGCGCCAGCAGTCCGGGACAGGCGGGGCAGCCCCAGCATTTT. Translated, it gives CASSPGQAGQPQHF.